This T cell receptor beta chain was recovered during a study of T cells in Graves' hyperthyroidism and ophthalmopathy. The overall study: Initial diagnosis, before any treatment, was when peripheral blood was collected.

Amplified regions were TCR beta CDR3 sequences from RNA transcripts. TCR CDR3 underwent first-round RT-PCR with the HTBI primer set. Each CDR3 protein is one row after TCRdb ran MiXCR on the multiplex PCR reads. The sample includes around 450,000 distinct CDR3 sequences, less than 20% of them seen just once. Diagnoses used clinical symptoms, serum thyroxine and TRAb, thyroid ultrasound and orbital computed tomography. This clonotype was counted between two and nine times. As yet, its antigen is unknown. Points from the study as a whole: Blood also carried most thyroid clonotypes expanded above 0.001. Ophthalmopathy, as predicted by the model, came a median about seven months after the prediction.

Trimming removed 1 base at V and 1 base at J, with 13 bases between. The CDR3 has 16 amino acids. The germline V gene encodes CDR1 MGHRA and CDR2 YSYEKL. The rearrangement uses TRBV4-1 and TRBJ1-1, with D possibly being TRBD1 (5 bases). The clonotype originates from a woman under 30 with Graves' hyperthyroidism. Sequencing was done on a sample of blood. CDR3: CASSQVFVRGNTEAFF. In DNA form, the CDR3 reads TGCGCCAGCAGCCAAGTCTTCGTTAGGGGGAACACTGAAGCTTTCTTT.